The 22 T cell receptor beta chains reported below all come from one sample, sequenced in a study of blood T cell repertoires in COVID-19. Measured with immunoSEQ multiplex PCR; TCRdb has only the in-frame clones, and not every one. Of about 350,000 clones in the sample, approximately 90% were seen once. The sequenced material came from peripheral blood. The receptors shown here come from a woman younger than 35 who had recovered from COVID-19.

V is TRBV19 and J is TRBJ1-2, with D hard to call. The CDR3 is 15 residues long. V was shortened by 3 bases and J by 7 bases, with 18 bases between the two germline ends. The V gene's germline CDR1 is LNHDA and CDR2 SQIVND (reference sequence). For the CDR3, the DNA is TGTGCCAGTAGTATTGTGGCAGGAGGGTCGGCTGGCTACACCTTC. Translation gives CASSIVAGGSAGYTF.

The rearrangement links TRBV6-2 or TRBV6-3 to TRBJ2-2; 13 bases match TRBD2. Germline CDR1 and CDR2: MNHEY and SVGEGT. V was clipped by 5 bases and J by 3 bases; unmatched bases: 3. The CDR3 extends over 16 amino acids. CDR3 coding DNA: TGTGCCAGCAGTCGACTAGCGGGAGGTCACACCGGGGAGCTGTTTTTT. Encoded protein: CASSRLAGGHTGELFF.

The chain uses TRBV27 and TRBJ1-1, with D uncertain. Germline V lookup: CDR1 MNHEY, CDR2 SMNVEV (reference sequence). The CDR3 has 13 residues. Deletions cut 3 bases from V and 4 bases from J, with 9 bases between. The CDR3 here is CASSFSTGTEAFF. The CDR3 region has the DNA TGTGCCAGCAGTTTTTCCACTGGCACTGAAGCTTTCTTT.

This clone was detected only once. The chain recombines TRBV9 with TRBJ2-1; D might be TRBD2 (6 bases). The germline V gene has CDR1 SGDLS and CDR2 YYNGEE. This CDR3 has 17 residues. The V end was cut by 0 bases, the J end by 2 bases, with 15 bases between. CDR3 sequence reads: CASSVGEALRAYNEQFF. In DNA form, the CDR3 reads TGTGCCAGCAGCGTAGGGGAGGCGCTTCGAGCCTACAATGAGCAGTTCTTC.

The gene calls are TRBV6-5 and TRBJ1-2, with D perhaps TRBD1 (6 bases). Between the trimmed V and J ends, which lost 0 bases and 5 bases, there was a span of 13 bases. This CDR3 comprises 15 residues. CDR1 and CDR2 from the germline V gene are MNHEY and SVGAGI. CDR3: CASSYSPLRGYGYTF. The DNA for the CDR3 is TGTGCCAGCAGTTACTCGCCCCTCAGGGGTTATGGCTACACCTTC.

The chain links TRBV5-4 to TRBJ1-2, with 7 bases that match TRBD1. The CDR3 extends over 14 amino acids. Germline V CDR1 and CDR2: SGHNT, YYREEE (reference sequence). After removal of 4 bases from V and 5 bases from J, the junction contained 8 bases not matched to a gene. CDR3 residues: CASSEGAQGYGYTF. In DNA, the CDR3 is TGTGCCAGCAGCGAAGGTGCACAGGGGTATGGCTACACCTTC.

The chain has TRBV19 and TRBJ2-2; 11 bases fit TRBD1. CDR1 and CDR2 (germline): LNHDA, SQIVND (reference sequence). Trimming removed 5 bases from V and 4 bases from J; junction bases left unmatched: 9. The CDR3 runs 17 residues. DNA of the CDR3: TGTGCCAGTAGTCCCCGGGACAGGGGGTTCGGCACCGGGGAGCTGTTTTTT. Its translation is CASSPRDRGFGTGELFF.

The rearrangement links TRBV20-1 to TRBJ2-1, with 12 positions matching TRBD2. Germline V gene lookup returns CDR1 DFQATT and CDR2 SNEGSKA (reference sequence). Germline trimming cut 3 bases from V and 5 bases from J; bases unmatched to any gene: 11. The CDR3 length is 17 residues. The CDR3 DNA follows: TGCAGTGCTAGTCTAGCGGGAGGGCCAATTACCCACAATGAGCAGTTCTTC. It translates to CSASLAGGPITHNEQFF.

The J gene is TRBJ2-1, the V gene TRBV18, with TRBD2 identical over 9 bases. Trimming removed 6 bases from V and 7 bases from J; junction bases left unmatched: 16. This CDR3 comprises 17 residues. CDR1 KGHSH and CDR2 LQKENI come from the germline V gene. As DNA, the CDR3 is TGTGCCAGCTCTCCCCTGGGGGCGGGAGGGCCCTCGAATGAGCAGTTCTTC. This gives the protein CASSPLGAGGPSNEQFF.

The rearrangement uses TRBV5-6 and TRBJ1-5, with D perhaps matching TRBD1 (5 bases). V lost 0 bases to trimming and J lost 6 bases, with 10 bases between them. This CDR3 contains 14 residues. CDR1 is SGHDT, CDR2 YYEEEE, per germline. CDR3 sequence (DNA): TGTGCCAGCAGCTTGGGCAGGGTTCCTCAGCCCCAGCATTTT. Translation: CASSLGRVPQPQHF.

This clone has more than one count but fewer than ten. The CDR3 region has the DNA TGTGCCAGCATAGAGGAAAACCACTTAAACTATGGCTACACCTTC. Residues: CASIEENHLNYGYTF. The rearrangement joins TRBV7-9 to TRBJ1-2, with D hard to call. The CDR3 spans 15 residues. V lost 7 bases and J lost 2, with 17 bases in between. CDR1 and CDR2 (germline): SEHNR, FQNEAQ (reference sequence). The variable domain in full, with the rest retrieved from reference TRBV7-9 and TRBJ1-2, is DTGVSQNPRHKITKRGQNVTFRCDPISEHNRLYWYRQTLGQGPEFLTYFQNEAQLEKSRLLSDRFSAERPKGSFSTLEIQRTEQGDSAMYLCASIEENHLNYGYTFGSGTRLTVV.

The chain joins TRBV6-2 or TRBV6-3 to TRBJ2-7, with 7 positions matching TRBD2. J was trimmed by 0 bases and V by 4 bases; bases with no gene match: 12. Germline values: CDR1 MNHEY, CDR2 SVGEGT. This CDR3 contains 17 residues. The CDR3 DNA follows: TGTGCCAGCAGTTCCCTCTTAGCGGGCTTTTCCTCCTACGAGCAGTACGTC. Residues: CASSSLLAGFSSYEQYV.

The chain links TRBV9 to TRBJ1-1; 8 bases match TRBD1. CDR1 and CDR2 from the germline V gene are SGDLS and YYNGEE. The junction had 15 bases not matched to a gene; V was cut back by 7 bases and J by 1 base. This CDR3 is built from 17 residues. In DNA form, the CDR3 reads TGTGCCAGCGAGCAACTATGGACAGGGTGGAAGAACACTGAAGCTTTCTTT. Translating it yields CASEQLWTGWKNTEAFF.

The chain recombines TRBV7-9 with TRBJ2-1; D is perhaps TRBD1 (5 bases). CDR3 length: 13 residues. V was clipped by 1 base and J by 10 bases, with 11 bases between them. CDR1 and CDR2 from the germline V gene are SEHNR and FQNEAQ (reference sequence). CDR3 region: CASSLGSTGEQFF. The CDR3 DNA is TGTGCCAGCAGCTTAGGCAGTACAGGCGAGCAGTTCTTC.

This rearrangement joins TRBV4-2 to TRBJ2-2, with 9 bases identical to TRBD2. Germline values: CDR1 LGHNA, CDR2 YNFKEQ. The junction had 8 bases not matched to a gene; V was cut back by 0 bases and J by 6 bases. The CDR3 length is 17 residues. The CDR3 coding sequence is TGTGCCAGCAGCCAAGATACGGCGGGAGGGTATTCCGGGGAGCTGTTTTTT. This encodes CASSQDTAGGYSGELFF.

The rearrangement links TRBV7-9 to TRBJ2-2; perhaps TRBD1 as D (6 bases). The CDR3 contains 15 residues. The germline V and J ends were trimmed by 4 bases and 0 bases, with 9 bases remaining between them. CDR1 is SEHNR and CDR2 is FQNEAQ in the germline V gene (reference sequence). The CDR3 here is CASSSRTANTGELFF. The CDR3 DNA follows: TGTGCCAGCAGCTCCCGGACAGCGAACACCGGGGAGCTGTTTTTT.

The rearrangement uses TRBV6-2 or TRBV6-3 and TRBJ1-4; D gene unclear. This CDR3 is built from 15 residues. Germline V lookup: CDR1 MNHEY, CDR2 SVGEGT. With 2 bases removed from V and 8 bases from J, the gap between germline ends came to 15 bases. CDR3 in DNA: TGTGCCAGCAGTTACCGGGTCCTCGGTCGCGAAAAACTGTTTTTT. It yields the protein CASSYRVLGREKLFF.

V and J are TRBV6-2 or TRBV6-3 and TRBJ2-7, with 9 bases lining up with TRBD2. J gave up 5 bases and V 1 base, and 3 bases lay outside the gene matches. Germline lookup yields CDR1 MNHEY and CDR2 SVGEGT. The CDR3 runs to 14 residues. DNA for the CDR3: TGTGCCAGCAGTTACTTAGCGGGGGTCAACGAGCAGTACGTC. Its translation is CASSYLAGVNEQYV.

This clone was seen repeatedly, ten times or more. The rearrangement joins TRBV6-5 to TRBJ1-2; D call uncertain. Trimming cost V 0 bases and J 8 bases, with 10 bases left between them. This CDR3 has 13 amino acids. CDR1 and CDR2 (germline): MNHEY, SVGAGI. The CDR3 nucleotides read TGTGCCAGCAGTTACTCTGACGGGTCAGGCTACACCTTC. It encodes CASSYSDGSGYTF.

The J gene is TRBJ2-1, the V gene TRBV29-1; TRBD2 matches 10 bases. The CDR3 sequence is 14 residues long. V was clipped by 7 bases and J by 3 bases; unmatched bases: 6. CDR1 and CDR2 (germline): SQVTM, ANQGSEA. The CDR3 DNA is TGCAGCGCCAGGACTAGCGGATACTACAATGAGCAGTTCTTC. Residues: CSARTSGYYNEQFF.

V gene TRBV24-1 combines with J gene TRBJ2-1; D might be TRBD2 (5 bases). The V and J ends lost 4 bases and 6 bases respectively, with 18 bases between them. This CDR3 region has 16 residues. CDR1 is KGHDR and CDR2 is SFDVKD in the germline V gene. The CDR3 nucleotides are TGTGCCACCAGTGAAAGTTCGAGGGTGTTCAGCAATGAGCAGTTCTTC. Amino acid sequence: CATSESSRVFSNEQFF.

The chain is built from TRBV29-1 and TRBJ2-3; tentatively, D is TRBD2 (5 bases). V lost 3 bases, J lost 4 bases, and 11 bases lay in between. CDR3 length: 13 amino acids. From germline, CDR1 is SQVTM and CDR2 ANQGSEA. The chain's CDR3 is CSVDEGRADTQYF. The CDR3 nucleotides read TGCAGCGTTGATGAGGGTAGGGCAGATACGCAGTATTTT.